This TCR beta chain comes out of a study of blood T cell repertoires in COVID-19. Study information: Sites across the United States, Italy and Spain contributed samples from acute and convalescent COVID-19. From T cells, B-cell-depleted T cells, or PBMCs came the material, which was cDNA or gDNA.

The study recruited people aged about 18 to 89 years across about two dozen US areas. Authors' processing steps: It was from reference gene primer amplification that nucleated cell counts were estimated. Libraries were prepared by immunoSEQ multiplex PCR; TCRdb keeps only in-frame clonotypes and omits some of them. V and J calls and clone size are copied from that table; D and trimming were computed from the DNA. The sample includes over 350,000 clones, around nine tenths seen only once; the top ten take roughly a tenth. V dropped 5 bases and J dropped 0 bases, with 10 bases sitting between them. CDR1 and CDR2 (germline): ENHRY, SYGVKD. CDR3 length: 14 amino acids.

This receptor was identified in a woman in her 50s who had recovered from COVID-19. The V and J genes are TRBV10-3 and TRBJ1-1, with a tentative D call TRBD1 (6 bases). Sequencing was carried out using PBMCs or T cells enriched from blood (not recorded which). This CDR3 is CAISRTAMNTEAFF. CDR3 DNA: TGTGCCATCAGTAGGACAGCTATGAACACTGAAGCTTTCTTT.